These 27 T cell receptor beta chains share one sample of origin, sequenced in a study of blood T cell repertoires in COVID-19. The method was immunoSEQ multiplex PCR; TCRdb's version includes in-frame clones alone and lacks a portion of them. The table lists approximately 40,000 clones, about 90% of them singletons. The sequencing input was peripheral blood. These receptors all come from an elderly woman with acute or convalescent COVID-19.

The chain uses TRBV30 and TRBJ1-2; D may be TRBD1 (5 bases). Germline loops: CDR1 GTSNPN, CDR2 SVGIG (reference sequence). V shed 4 bases and J shed 8 bases, with 23 bases lying between them. The length of the CDR3 is 15 residues. DNA of the CDR3: TGTGCCTGGATCCCCACATTTAGAGGGACTAAAGGCTACACCTTC. This translates into CAWIPTFRGTKGYTF.

The rearrangement joins TRBV4-2 to TRBJ1-5; 11 nucleotides match TRBD1. The CDR3 spans 16 residues. Per germline, CDR1 LGHNA and CDR2 YNFKEQ. J lost 6 bases, V lost 2 bases, and 6 bases had no gene match. CDR3 loop: CASSQRTGGAFQPQHF. The CDR3 nucleotides are TGTGCCAGCAGCCAAAGGACAGGGGGCGCATTTCAGCCCCAGCATTTT.

The J gene is TRBJ1-6, the V gene TRBV19, with 9 bases identical to TRBD1. The CDR3 is made up of 14 amino acids. Germline CDR1 reads LNHDA; CDR2 reads SQIVND (reference sequence). V dropped 5 bases and J dropped 7; count of bases not matched to a gene: 3. CDR3 nucleotides: TGTGCCAGTAGTTTCGGACAGGGGAATTCACCCCTCCACTTT. It is translated as CASSFGQGNSPLHF.

This chain connects TRBV6-2 or TRBV6-3 to TRBJ1-3; 8 bases line up with TRBD1. The trim removed 6 bases at V and 2 bases at J, leaving 6 bases unmatched. This CDR3 has 15 amino acids. The V gene's germline CDR1 is MNHEY and CDR2 SVGEGT. Here the CDR3 reads CASSLTGGPGNTIYF. In DNA, the CDR3 is TGTGCCAGCAGCCTTACAGGGGGACCTGGAAACACCATATATTTT.

The chain employs TRBV2 and TRBJ1-2; perhaps TRBD1 as D (6 bases). V was pared by 5 bases and J by 0 bases, with 10 bases between. Germline CDR1 is SNHLY and CDR2 is FYNNEI. The CDR3 is 14 amino acids. The chain's CDR3 is CASSRGGANYGYTF. CDR3 bases: TGTGCCAGCAGTCGGGGGGGCGCTAACTATGGCTACACCTTC.

This chain links TRBV2 with TRBJ2-2; D is perhaps TRBD1 (6 bases). The CDR3 totals 14 residues. Trimming took off 6 bases at V and 2 bases at J, with 10 bases between the two ends. Looked up from germline, CDR1 is SNHLY and CDR2 is FYNNEI. CDR3 amino acids: CASRGQLNTGELFF. The DNA of the CDR3 is TGTGCCAGCAGGGGACAACTTAACACCGGGGAGCTGTTTTTT.

The chain couples TRBV7-9 to TRBJ2-7; 12 nucleotides align to TRBD1. The CDR3 contains 17 residues. Unmatched junction bases numbered 7, after V lost 0 bases and J lost 4 bases. In germline, CDR1 is SEHNR, CDR2 FQNEAQ (reference sequence). The chain's CDR3 is CASSLAPGQGAGYEQYF. The CDR3 bases are TGTGCCAGCAGCTTAGCGCCGGGACAGGGGGCAGGATACGAGCAGTACTTC.

The chain couples TRBV3-1 (or the pseudogene TRBV3-2) to TRBJ1-6; no clear D. The CDR3 runs to 14 residues. Trimming cost V 4 bases and J 8 bases, with 12 bases left between them. CDR1 is LGHDT, CDR2 YNNKEL, per germline (reference sequence). CDR3: CASSRAGFDSPLHF. The DNA of the CDR3 is TGTGCCAGCAGCCGCGCGGGTTTCGATTCACCCCTCCACTTT.

A note on this clone: At the DNA level, this CDR3 is encoded by other sequences in the same sample as well. V and J are TRBV5-4 and TRBJ2-3, with TRBD2 as a possible D gene (5 bases). The V end was cut by 0 bases, the J end by 0 bases, with 8 bases between. Germline V lookup: CDR1 SGHNT, CDR2 YYREEE (reference sequence). This CDR3 is built from 15 residues. As DNA, the CDR3 is TGTGCCAGCAGCTTGGGAGGGTCGAGCACAGATACGCAGTATTTT. It encodes CASSLGGSSTDTQYF.

This sequence joins TRBV6-5 and TRBJ1-1; 9 nucleotides align to TRBD1. V shed 2 bases and J 0 bases; nucleotides not matched to a gene: 1. CDR3 length: 15 amino acids. Per germline, CDR1 MNHEY and CDR2 SVGAGI. CDR3 amino acids: CASSYNRGLNTEAFF. The CDR3 nucleotides read TGTGCCAGCAGTTACAACAGGGGGCTGAACACTGAAGCTTTCTTT.

This chain connects TRBV5-1 to TRBJ2-1; D is perhaps TRBD2 (6 bases). This CDR3 comprises 13 residues. CDR1 and CDR2 from the germline V gene are SGHRS and YFSETQ. V lost 0 bases to trimming and J lost 8 bases, with 9 bases between them. CDR3 sequence reads: CASSLARGYEQFF. The CDR3 nucleotides are TGCGCCAGCAGCTTGGCCCGGGGGTATGAGCAGTTCTTC. Complete variable domain (other parts from reference TRBV5-1 and TRBJ2-1): KAGVTQTPRYLIKTRGQQVTLSCSPISGHRSVSWYQQTPGQGLQFLFEYFSETQRNKGNFPGRFSGRQFSNSRSEMNVSTLELGDSALYLCASSLARGYEQFFGPGTRLTVL.

The gene calls are TRBV18 and TRBJ2-1; no definite D call. The germline CDR1 and CDR2 sequences are KGHSH and LQKENI. The CDR3 runs 13 residues. Trimming took off 2 bases at V and 10 bases at J, with 12 bases between the two ends. In nucleotides, the CDR3 is TGTGCCAGCTCACCAGGGCCCCCCAGGGAGCAGTTCTTC. Translated, it gives CASSPGPPREQFF.

J is TRBJ1-1 and V is TRBV27; the D gene is possibly TRBD1 (6 bases). Germline CDR1 reads MNHEY; CDR2 reads SMNVEV (reference sequence). The CDR3 covers 18 residues. V lost 4 bases, J lost 3 bases, and 24 bases lay in between. The CDR3 nucleotides read TGTGCCAGCAGTTCAACCTCCAGGGGCCTCGGGAGGGACACTGAAGCTTTCTTT. Amino acids: CASSSTSRGLGRDTEAFF.

The chain employs TRBV5-1 and TRBJ1-4, with unresolved D. Germline V gene lookup returns CDR1 SGHRS and CDR2 YFSETQ. This CDR3 is built from 20 residues. With 3 bases removed from V and 1 base from J, the gap between germline ends came to 25 bases. The CDR3 protein is CASSSGPSEVGLLTNEKLFF. CDR3 DNA sequence: TGCGCCAGCAGCTCCGGTCCATCGGAGGTCGGGCTTTTAACTAATGAAAAACTGTTTTTT.

This clone was recorded once. The J gene is TRBJ1-2, the V gene TRBV30; TRBD1 matches at 9 bases. The V segment lost 1 base and the J segment 8 bases; nucleotides outside the gene matches: 5. The length of the CDR3 is 13 residues. The germline gives CDR1 GTSNPN, CDR2 SVGIG (reference sequence). This chain's CDR3 is CAWSGNRGLGYTF. For the CDR3, the DNA is TGTGCCTGGAGTGGAAACAGGGGGCTAGGCTACACCTTC.

This rearrangement joins TRBV19 to TRBJ1-4, with a weak D call TRBD1 (5 bases). The CDR3 is 14 amino acids. Germline loops: CDR1 LNHDA, CDR2 SQIVND (reference sequence). Trimming removed 7 bases at V and 15 bases at J, with 24 bases between. This chain's CDR3 is CASKSSQLSGGMFF. CDR3 nucleotide sequence: TGTGCCAGTAAAAGCTCGCAGCTCTCCGGGGGGATGTTTTTT.

V usage is TRBV3-1 (or the pseudogene TRBV3-2) and J usage is TRBJ2-5; D call uncertain. Germline V lookup: CDR1 LGHDT, CDR2 YNNKEL (reference sequence). The germline V and J ends were trimmed by 4 bases and 4 bases, with 4 bases remaining between them. This CDR3 comprises 11 residues. The CDR3 region has the DNA TGTGCCAGCAGCCTTCGAGAGACCCAGTACTTC. Translation: CASSLRETQYF.

This clone occurred a few times. The gene calls are TRBV5-1 and TRBJ1-2, with TRBD1 matching 10 bases. The CDR3 runs 15 residues. The germline gives CDR1 SGHRS, CDR2 YFSETQ. The J segment lost 8 bases and the V segment lost 4 bases, leaving 11 bases of the junction unmatched. CDR3 in DNA: TGCGCCAGCAGCGCCGGGACAGGGGAGAGATCGGGCTACACCTTC. As protein: CASSAGTGERSGYTF.

V gene TRBV3-1 (or the pseudogene TRBV3-2) combines with J gene TRBJ1-2, with unresolved D. The CDR3 is made up of 14 amino acids. The V and J ends lost 4 bases and 4 bases respectively, with 13 bases between them. Per germline, CDR1 LGHDT and CDR2 YNNKEL (reference sequence). The CDR3 loop is CASSLAHGVYGYTF. The CDR3 nucleotides are TGTGCCAGCAGCCTGGCGCACGGGGTCTATGGCTACACCTTC.

This clone has only a few counts. V and J are TRBV4-1 and TRBJ2-5, with 9 nucleotides matching TRBD1. The germline V gene encodes CDR1 MGHRA and CDR2 YSYEKL. CDR3 size: 15 residues. After removal of 0 bases from V and 3 bases from J, the junction contained 2 bases not matched to a gene. The CDR3 protein is CASSQDGTGKETQYF. CDR3 nucleotides: TGCGCCAGCAGCCAAGATGGGACAGGGAAAGAGACCCAGTACTTC.

This chain connects TRBV7-2 to TRBJ1-6; tentative D call: TRBD1 (5 bases). V was pared by 5 bases and J by 9 bases, with 17 bases between. Germline assignment: CDR1 SGHTA and CDR2 FQGNSA. The CDR3 runs to 15 residues. CDR3 bases: TGTGCCAGCAGCGACCGACAGCTTGCCACTTCACCCCTCCACTTT. Translating it yields CASSDRQLATSPLHF.

The V and J genes are TRBV7-9 and TRBJ1-3, with 8 nucleotides matching TRBD1. V was pared by 10 bases and J by 0 bases, with 8 bases of the junction left unmatched. This CDR3 is built from 15 residues. Germline CDR1 is SEHNR and CDR2 is FQNEAQ (reference sequence). CDR3 bases: TGTGCCACCAGGGGGCAGGCTTACTCTGGAAACACCATATATTTT. It is translated as CATRGQAYSGNTIYF.

V is TRBV2 and J is TRBJ1-1; tentatively, D is TRBD1 (5 bases). CDR1 and CDR2 from the germline V gene are SNHLY and FYNNEI. The V end was cut by 2 bases, the J end by 7 bases, with 8 bases between. The CDR3 totals 12 residues. CDR3 DNA sequence: TGTGCCAGCAGTGAACAGGGCGGTGAAGCTTTCTTT. It codes for CASSEQGGEAFF.

The rearrangement joins TRBV30 to TRBJ1-1; D is uncertain. Between the trimmed V and J ends, which lost 2 bases and 0 bases, there was a span of 7 bases. The CDR3 sequence is 13 residues long. Germline values: CDR1 GTSNPN, CDR2 SVGIG (reference sequence). The CDR3: CAWSSVMNTEAFF. Written as DNA, the CDR3 is TGTGCCTGGAGTTCAGTCATGAACACTGAAGCTTTCTTT. The entire variable domain, with the rest obtained from reference TRBV30 and TRBJ1-1, is as follows: SQTIHQWPATLVQPVGSPLSLECTVEGTSNPNLYWYRQAAGRGLQLLFYSVGIGQISSEVPQNLSASRPQDRQFILSSKKLLLSDSGFYLCAWSSVMNTEAFFGQGTRLTVV.

The sample holds a few counts of this clone. This chain links TRBV6-4 with TRBJ2-7; D is unclear. CDR1 and CDR2 from the germline V gene are MRHNA and SNTAGT. The CDR3 is 14 amino acids. Trimming took 10 bases from V and 0 from J, leaving 16 bases between them. DNA for the CDR3: TGTGCCACCCCGAGAAAACCCGTCTCCTACGAGCAGTACTTC. Its protein is CATPRKPVSYEQYF.

V gene TRBV5-1 combines with J gene TRBJ1-3, with 8 bases matching TRBD1. Germline CDR1 is SGHRS and CDR2 is YFSETQ. V shed 2 bases and J 0 bases; nucleotides not matched to a gene: 10. This CDR3 spans 18 amino acids. CDR3 sequence (DNA): TGCGCCAGCAGCTTTGAAGGACAGGGAGTAGTCTCTGGAAACACCATATATTTT. Translation gives CASSFEGQGVVSGNTIYF.

The chain is built from TRBV5-6 and TRBJ1-4; TRBD1 might be the D (6 bases). V was shortened by 1 base and J by 9 bases, with 19 bases between the two germline ends. The CDR3 length is 16 residues. Germline V lookup: CDR1 SGHDT, CDR2 YYEEEE. CDR3 nucleotide sequence: TGTGCCAGCAGCTTGCGGGGGGCAGGGGTTTCTAAAAAACTGTTTTTT. Encoded protein: CASSLRGAGVSKKLFF.